Below are 30 T cell receptor beta chains sequenced from a single sample in a study of shared clonotypes between healthy human individuals. Profiling relied on immunoSEQ multiplex PCR, and the TCRdb table lists in-frame clones only, not all of them. The sample lists millions of clones; 85% to 95% were seen once. Sequencing input: naive CD4+ T cells sorted from blood. Subset specified: CD45RA+ positively selected. These receptor sequences come from a man between 18 and 29 years old in good health.

The chain joins TRBV5-4 to TRBJ1-6, with D perhaps TRBD1 (6 bases). Trimming removed 0 bases at V and 5 bases at J, with 12 bases between. Looked up from germline, CDR1 is SGHNT and CDR2 is YYREEE (reference sequence). This CDR3 comprises 16 residues. CDR3: CASSLGGRSDNSPLHF. The CDR3 coding sequence is TGTGCCAGCAGCTTGGGGGGGCGCTCGGATAATTCACCCCTCCACTTT. Combining the CDR3 with reference TRBV5-4 and TRBJ1-6 gives the whole variable domain ETGVTQSPTHLIKTRGQQVTLRCSSQSGHNTVSWYQQALGQGPQFIFQYYREEENGRGNFPPRFSGLQFPNYSSELNVNALELDDSALYLCASSLGGRSDNSPLHFGNGTRLTVT.

V gene TRBV23-1 combines with J gene TRBJ1-3; no clear D. TRBV23-1 is an ORF, with its function uncertain. The length of the CDR3 is 13 residues. V was trimmed by 1 base and J by 4 bases, leaving 5 bases between them. As DNA, the CDR3 is TGCGCCAGCAGTCAATTTAGAGGAAACACCATATATTTT. Protein sequence: CASSQFRGNTIYF.

J is TRBJ2-5 and V is TRBV2; 15 bases align to TRBD2. From germline, CDR1 is SNHLY and CDR2 FYNNEI. With 6 bases clipped from V and 0 bases from J, the junction kept 5 bases outside the gene matches. The CDR3 is 17 residues long. CDR3 amino acids: CASRLGTSGGNQETQYF. The CDR3 nucleotides are TGTGCCAGCAGGTTAGGGACTAGCGGGGGGAACCAAGAGACCCAGTACTTC.

The chain is built from TRBV7-2 and TRBJ2-7; the match to TRBD2 covers 13 bases. This CDR3 has 15 residues. V dropped 5 bases and J dropped 6; count of bases not matched to a gene: 7. Germline assignment: CDR1 SGHTA and CDR2 FQGNSA. CDR3 DNA: TGTGCCAGCAGCGCTAGGACTAGCGGGAGAGCCGAGCAGTACTTC. This gives the protein CASSARTSGRAEQYF. Variable domain in full (rest from reference TRBV7-2 and TRBJ2-7): GAGVSQSPSNKVTEKGKDVELRCDPISGHTALYWYRQSLGQGLEFLIYFQGNSAPDKSGLPSDRFSAERTGGSVSTLTIQRTQQEDSAVYLCASSARTSGRAEQYFGPGTRLTVT.

Details on this clone: Other DNA sequences of this sample code for an identical CDR3. CDR3 nucleotides: TGTGCCAGCAGCCGGGGGGGCCAAGAGACCCAGTACTTC. It is translated as CASSRGGQETQYF. This chain links TRBV7-3 with TRBJ2-5; 8 positions match TRBD2. Trimming cost V 5 bases and J 1 base; bases outside gene matches: 0. The germline V gene has CDR1 SGHTA and CDR2 FQGTGA. There are 13 residues in the CDR3.

The rearrangement uses TRBV27 and TRBJ2-1, with TRBD2 as a possible D gene (6 bases). The CDR3 has 12 amino acids. Trimming stripped 3 bases from V and 9 bases from J, with 9 bases between. Germline V gene sequence: CDR1 MNHEY, CDR2 SMNVEV (reference sequence). DNA for the CDR3: TGTGCCAGCAGTTTGGTCGGGGGTGAGCAGTTCTTC. As protein: CASSLVGGEQFF.

This chain links TRBV9 with TRBJ2-1, with TRBD1 matching over 7 bases. Germline assignment: CDR1 SGDLS and CDR2 YYNGEE. The CDR3 is made up of 19 amino acids. The V segment lost 10 bases and the J segment 0 bases; nucleotides outside the gene matches: 22. Here the CDR3 DNA reads TGTGCCGCAGGTGACGGACAGGTGGTCCATTCGAGCTCCTACAATGAGCAGTTCTTC. It specifies CAAGDGQVVHSSSYNEQFF.

This clone was found a few times. This sequence joins TRBV5-6 and TRBJ1-1, with D perhaps TRBD1 (6 bases). This CDR3 spans 14 amino acids. The V gene's germline CDR1 is SGHDT and CDR2 YYEEEE. V lost 4 bases, J lost 1 base, and 11 bases lay in between. The CDR3 loop is CASSRGTSNTEAFF. CDR3 bases: TGTGCCAGCAGCAGGGGGACATCGAACACTGAAGCTTTCTTT.

The chain employs TRBV7-2 and TRBJ1-6, with 8 bases lining up with TRBD1. CDR1 is SGHTA and CDR2 is FQGNSA in the germline V gene. J lost 8 bases, V lost 5 bases, and 11 bases had no gene match. CDR3 length: 16 amino acids. The CDR3 loop is CASSTTAGGTYSPLHF. In DNA, the CDR3 is TGTGCCAGCAGCACTACGGCAGGGGGCACTTATTCACCCCTCCACTTT.

The chain employs TRBV5-5 and TRBJ2-7, with 9 bases identical to TRBD1. Per germline, CDR1 SGHKS and CDR2 YYEKEE (reference sequence). The V segment lost 1 base and the J segment 2 bases; nucleotides outside the gene matches: 7. This CDR3 is 16 amino acids long. The CDR3 DNA sequence: TGTGCCAGCAGCTTGACTTCCGGGACAGGGACCTACGAGCAGTACTTC. It codes for CASSLTSGTGTYEQYF.

V and J are TRBV30 and TRBJ2-7; D remains ambiguous. The germline V and J ends were trimmed by 0 bases and 3 bases, with 15 bases remaining between them. The CDR3 length is 15 residues. Germline V gene sequence: CDR1 GTSNPN, CDR2 SVGIG (reference sequence). The chain's CDR3 is CAWSVFPPVGYEQYF. For the CDR3, the DNA is TGTGCCTGGAGTGTATTCCCTCCAGTGGGCTACGAGCAGTACTTC. Drawing the rest from reference TRBV30 and TRBJ2-7, the complete variable domain is SQTIHQWPATLVQPVGSPLSLECTVEGTSNPNLYWYRQAAGRGLQLLFYSVGIGQISSEVPQNLSASRPQDRQFILSSKKLLLSDSGFYLCAWSVFPPVGYEQYFGPGTRLTVT.

This sequence joins TRBV4-2 and TRBJ1-6; D is perhaps TRBD1 (5 bases). Between the trimmed V and J ends, which lost 4 bases and 11 bases, there was a span of 21 bases. The CDR3 sequence is 16 residues long. Germline V gene lookup returns CDR1 LGHNA and CDR2 YNFKEQ. The CDR3 loop is CASSPRGGRRNPPLHF. CDR3 bases: TGTGCCAGCAGCCCCCGGGGCGGCAGACGAAATCCACCCCTCCACTTT.

The rearrangement uses TRBV7-8 and TRBJ2-7; D not certain. V gave up 5 bases and J gave up 3 bases, with 11 bases separating them. The germline CDR1 and CDR2 sequences are SGHVS and FQNEAQ. The CDR3 totals 13 residues. The CDR3 loop is CASSTRALYEQYF. CDR3 coding DNA: TGTGCCAGCAGCACACGGGCCCTCTACGAGCAGTACTTC.

This chain joins TRBV6-6 and TRBJ1-4, with 7 positions matching TRBD1. The CDR3 contains 14 residues. The ends lost 6 bases at V and 8 bases at J; junction bases unmatched: 9. The germline V gene has CDR1 MNHNY and CDR2 SVGAGI (reference sequence). The DNA for the CDR3 is TGTGCCAGCAGACGCGACAGGGTTGGGGAAAAACTGTTTTTT. This encodes CASRRDRVGEKLFF.

The gene calls are TRBV5-1 and TRBJ2-5; D assignment may be TRBD1 or TRBD2 (5 bases each). Germline lookup yields CDR1 SGHRS and CDR2 YFSETQ. Trimming cost V 5 bases and J 5 bases, with 22 bases left between them. CDR3 length equals 16 residues. This CDR3 reads CASRTTAGKIAETQYF. In DNA form, the CDR3 reads TGCGCCAGCAGGACTACCGCAGGGAAGATAGCGGAGACCCAGTACTTC.

V usage is TRBV10-3 and J usage is TRBJ2-3; no firm D call. This CDR3 region has 15 residues. Per the germline V gene, CDR1 is ENHRY and CDR2 is SYGVKD. The V and J ends lost 4 bases and 4 bases respectively, with 15 bases between them. CDR3 amino acids: CAISGSTIVPDTQYF. CDR3 nucleotide sequence: TGTGCCATCAGTGGAAGTACAATCGTCCCAGATACGCAGTATTTT.

V and J are TRBV5-4 and TRBJ2-7; D uncertain. Germline V gene sequence: CDR1 SGHNT, CDR2 YYREEE (reference sequence). Trimming removed 0 bases at V and 4 bases at J, with 14 bases between. The CDR3 spans 15 residues. The CDR3 DNA reads as TGTGCCAGCAGCTTGGATCCCAGGCAGATGTACGAGCAGTACTTC. As protein: CASSLDPRQMYEQYF.

The J gene is TRBJ1-1, the V gene TRBV7-9, with D unclear. CDR1 is SEHNR and CDR2 is FQNEAQ in the germline V gene (reference sequence). V was shortened by 8 bases and J by 1 base, with 11 bases between the two germline ends. The CDR3 covers 13 residues. The CDR3 spells CASETWGNTEAFF. The CDR3 bases are TGTGCCAGCGAGACGTGGGGGAACACTGAAGCTTTCTTT.

This chain connects TRBV14 to TRBJ2-5; no firm D call. V lost 4 bases and J 5 bases, leaving 11 bases between the germline ends. The V gene's germline CDR1 is SGHDN and CDR2 FVKESK. The CDR3 runs 13 residues. This CDR3 reads CASSPLGKETQYF. CDR3 coding DNA: TGTGCCAGCAGCCCTCTAGGGAAGGAGACCCAGTACTTC.

J is TRBJ2-2 and V is TRBV5-5, with 11 bases fitting TRBD2. V was pared by 1 base and J by 7 bases, with 6 bases of the junction left unmatched. There are 16 residues in the CDR3. The germline gives CDR1 SGHKS, CDR2 YYEKEE (reference sequence). DNA for the CDR3: TGTGCCAGCAGCTTGATAGCGGGAGGGCTCGGCGGGGAGCTGTTTTTT. This codes for CASSLIAGGLGGELFF.

Regarding this clone: One junction end does not reproduce the germline sequence, and a read error may be involved. In nucleotides, the CDR3 is TGTGCTAGCAGTCCTAGCGGGAGGGCCTCGGAGACCCAGTACTTC. Residues: CASSPSGRASETQYF. The chain combines TRBV7-7 with TRBJ2-5; TRBD2 matches 12 bases. CDR1 SSHAT and CDR2 FNYEAQ come from the germline V gene (reference sequence). The CDR3 sequence is 15 residues long.

The V gene is TRBV7-2, the J gene TRBJ2-2, with D maybe TRBD1 (6 bases). Per the germline V gene, CDR1 is SGHTA and CDR2 is FQGNSA. This CDR3 contains 16 residues. V gave up 1 base and J gave up 4 bases, with 13 bases separating them. CDR3: CASSLEVGQSTGELFF. The CDR3 DNA reads TGTGCCAGCAGCTTAGAAGTCGGACAGTCCACCGGGGAGCTGTTTTTT.

The chain employs TRBV19 and TRBJ2-3; 11 bases map to TRBD2. The CDR3 consists of 16 residues. Germline V CDR1 and CDR2: LNHDA, SQIVND (reference sequence). With 3 bases clipped from V and 0 bases from J, the junction kept 2 bases outside the gene matches. DNA for the CDR3: TGTGCCAGTAGTATGCTAGCGGGGGGTAGCACAGATACGCAGTATTTT. Protein sequence: CASSMLAGGSTDTQYF.

The chain carries TRBV5-3 and TRBJ2-6, with D perhaps matching TRBD1 or TRBD2 (5 bases each). TRBV5-3 is annotated as an ORF whose role is uncertain. V gave up 0 bases and J gave up 0 bases, with 16 bases separating them. The CDR3 extends over 19 amino acids. The CDR3 nucleotides read TGTGCCAGAAGCTTGGGACGGGACCGTCTTAGCTCTGGGGCCAACGTCCTGACTTTC. As protein: CARSLGRDRLSSGANVLTF.

This rearrangement joins TRBV19 to TRBJ1-6, with 7 bases identical to TRBD1. J gave up 1 base and V 5 bases, and 8 bases lay outside the gene matches. The CDR3 is made up of 17 amino acids. Germline V gives CDR1 LNHDA, CDR2 SQIVND (reference sequence). The CDR3 is CASSALNRGSYNSPLHF. In DNA form, the CDR3 reads TGTGCCAGTAGTGCCCTCAACAGGGGATCCTATAATTCACCCCTCCACTTT.

The chain joins TRBV4-1 to TRBJ2-1, with TRBD2 matching 9 bases. J gave up 7 bases and V 1 base, and 14 bases lay outside the gene matches. CDR3 length equals 18 residues. Germline values: CDR1 MGHRA, CDR2 YSYEKL. The CDR3 DNA is TGCGCCAGCAGCCAAGTCGAGAATAGCGGGGGATTGATGAATGAGCAGTTCTTC. Amino acid sequence: CASSQVENSGGLMNEQFF.

The chain uses TRBV9 and TRBJ1-1; 9 nucleotides align to TRBD1. The CDR3 has 16 residues. Germline-derived CDR1 and CDR2 are SGDLS and YYNGEE. The junction had 6 bases not matched to a gene; V was cut back by 3 bases and J by 0 bases. CDR3 sequence reads: CASSEGTGTMNTEAFF. In DNA form, the CDR3 reads TGTGCCAGCAGCGAGGGGACAGGGACCATGAACACTGAAGCTTTCTTT. The whole variable domain, filled in from reference TRBV9 and TRBJ1-1, reads DSGVTQTPKHLITATGQRVTLRCSPRSGDLSVYWYQQSLDQGLQFLIQYYNGEERAKGNILERFSAQQFPDLHSELNLSSLELGDSALYFCASSEGTGTMNTEAFFGQGTRLTVV.

This rearrangement joins TRBV5-1 to TRBJ1-2; the D gene is possibly TRBD1 (5 bases). V was shortened by 3 bases and J by 2 bases, with 5 bases between the two germline ends. Germline CDR1 SGHRS, CDR2 YFSETQ. The CDR3 covers 12 residues. The CDR3 region is CASSWDNYGYTF. The DNA for the CDR3 is TGCGCCAGCAGCTGGGACAACTATGGCTACACCTTC.

This clone was counted a single time. V is TRBV28 and J is TRBJ2-7; D perhaps matches TRBD1 (6 bases). The CDR3 loop spans 14 amino acids. The germline CDR1 and CDR2 sequences are MDHEN and SYDVKM. The V end lost 6 bases, the J end lost 3 bases, and 15 bases lay between the germline ends. The CDR3 nucleotides are TGTGCCAGCAGATTGACAGGCCCTCGCTACGAGCAGTACTTC. It yields the protein CASRLTGPRYEQYF.

This clone occurred once. The chain links TRBV6-1 to TRBJ2-7; 9 bases line up with TRBD2. The CDR3 is 14 residues long. From germline, CDR1 is MNHNS and CDR2 SASEGT. V shed 4 bases, J shed 1 base, and the junction held 2 bases outside the gene matches. CDR3 residues: CASSGLAGSYEQYF. As DNA, the CDR3 is TGTGCCAGCAGTGGGCTAGCGGGGTCCTACGAGCAGTACTTC.